This T cell receptor beta chain originates from a study of cytomegalovirus exposure and HLA in healthy donors. V gave up 2 bases and J gave up 6 bases, with 5 bases separating them. Germline V gene lookup returns CDR1 MNHNS and CDR2 SASEGT. The length of the CDR3 is 11 residues. Generated by immunoSEQ multiplex PCR, the TCRdb table keeps only in-frame clones and is missing some. In the table there are 350,000 or so clones, 86% of which are singletons. V gene TRBV6-1 combines with J gene TRBJ2-7; D remains ambiguous. The sequencing sample was made of PBMCs. This TCR came from a woman aged 18-29 years in good health and CMV-seronegative. CDR3: CASSELAEQYF. The CDR3 region has the DNA TGTGCCAGCAGTGAATTAGCCGAGCAGTACTTC.